This T cell receptor beta chain was captured by sequencing in a study of neoadjuvant nivolumab and ipilimumab in lung cancer. General observations from the study: TCR receptors were sequenced in few samples. TCR richness and clonality were higher in tumors than adjacent uninvolved lung. Pathologic regression was not significantly tied to TCR clonality. Blood richness before therapy tracked richness in tumors resected after neoadjuvant therapy.

Germline lookup yields CDR1 SGHRS and CDR2 YFSETQ. V gave up 4 bases and J gave up 2 bases, with 15 bases separating them. CDR3 length equals 15 residues. To note about this clone: What it binds is unknown.

Using immunoSEQ multiplex PCR, the repertoire was profiled, and TCRdb retains in-frame clones only, with some absent. The sample records tens of thousands of clones, about 81% being singletons. The gene calls are TRBV5-1 and TRBJ1-2; D call uncertain. The sample was tumor tissue, taken after neoadjuvant nivolumab, alone or with ipilimumab, at or shortly before surgery. This clonotype was obtained from an adult with non-small cell lung cancer. DNA of the CDR3: TGCGCCAGCAGCGATGAGGGAGGAACCAACTATGGCTACACCTTC. Its protein product is CASSDEGGTNYGYTF.